The sequence of this T cell receptor beta chain was determined in a study of blood T cell repertoires in COVID-19. Overall study context: COVID-19 samples from acute and convalescent phases originated in the United States, Italy and Spain. In each case, the material was cDNA or gDNA derived from T cells, B-cell-depleted T cells, or PBMCs.

Original analysis: Amplification with reference gene primers provided the estimates of nucleated cell counts. Generated by immunoSEQ multiplex PCR, the TCRdb table keeps only in-frame clones and is missing some. D and trimming come from the DNA, and the V and J calls and clone size come from that table. The sample contains about 260,000 clones, about four fifths of which appear only once. The TCR was taken from a woman aged 50 to 60 who had recovered from COVID-19. The source material was peripheral blood.

The CDR3 DNA is TGTGCCAGCAGTTACTTGGCCACTGAAGCTTTCTTT. This translates into CASSYLATEAFF. The V call is TRBV6-2 or TRBV6-3, the J call TRBJ1-1; D ambiguous. This CDR3 spans 12 amino acids. Germline assignment: CDR1 MNHEY and CDR2 SVGEGT. Trimming removed 1 base from V and 4 bases from J, with 4 bases in between.